Following are 3 T cell receptor beta chains from one sample sequenced in a study of blood T cell repertoires in COVID-19. The table came from immunoSEQ multiplex PCR; TCRdb's copy has only in-frame clones and leaves some out. In the table there are 450,000 to 500,000 clones, about 90% of which are singletons. The specimen was PBMCs or T cells enriched from blood (not recorded which). The receptors were gathered from a young woman who had recovered from COVID-19.

This chain uses TRBV9 with TRBJ1-2, with D hard to call. V lost 4 bases to trimming and J lost 4 bases, with 14 bases between them. The CDR3 length is 14 residues. Germline CDR1 SGDLS, CDR2 YYNGEE. In DNA form, the CDR3 reads TGTGCCAGCAGCCCCCCATCAGGTCGCTATGGCTACACCTTC. Its protein is CASSPPSGRYGYTF.

This clone was detected only a few times. The J gene is TRBJ1-1, the V gene TRBV2; the D gene is possibly TRBD1 (6 bases). Trimming removed 6 bases from V and 6 bases from J, with 11 bases in between. The CDR3 is 12 residues long. Germline V lookup: CDR1 SNHLY, CDR2 FYNNEI. This CDR3 is CASRGEGAEAFF. For the CDR3, the DNA is TGTGCCAGCAGGGGGGAGGGGGCTGAAGCTTTCTTT.

The chain carries TRBV4-1 and TRBJ2-3; the match to TRBD2 covers 12 bases. The CDR3 is 16 amino acids. J lost 7 bases, V lost 0 bases, and 5 bases had no gene match. Germline lookup yields CDR1 MGHRA and CDR2 YSYEKL. The CDR3 here is CASSQEPSGGEYTQYF. The CDR3, as DNA: TGCGCCAGCAGCCAAGAGCCTAGCGGGGGGGAATATACGCAGTATTTT.